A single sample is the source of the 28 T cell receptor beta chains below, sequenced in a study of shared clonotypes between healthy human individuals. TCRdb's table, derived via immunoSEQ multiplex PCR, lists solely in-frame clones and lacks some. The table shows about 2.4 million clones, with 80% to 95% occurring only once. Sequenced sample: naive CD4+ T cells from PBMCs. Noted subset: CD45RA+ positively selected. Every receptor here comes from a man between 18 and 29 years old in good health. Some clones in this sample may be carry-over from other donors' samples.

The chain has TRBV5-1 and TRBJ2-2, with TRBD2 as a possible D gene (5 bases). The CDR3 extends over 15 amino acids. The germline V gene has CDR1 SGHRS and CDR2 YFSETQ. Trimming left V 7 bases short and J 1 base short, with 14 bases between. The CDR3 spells CASAGQQLNTGELFF. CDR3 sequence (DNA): TGCGCCAGCGCGGGCCAGCAATTGAACACCGGGGAGCTGTTTTTT.

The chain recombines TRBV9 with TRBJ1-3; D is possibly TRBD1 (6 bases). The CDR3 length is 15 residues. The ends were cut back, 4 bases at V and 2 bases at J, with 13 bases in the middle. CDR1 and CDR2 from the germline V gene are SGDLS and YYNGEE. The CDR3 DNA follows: TGTGCCAGCAGCCCCCTGGGGACACCTGGAAACACCATATATTTT. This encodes CASSPLGTPGNTIYF.

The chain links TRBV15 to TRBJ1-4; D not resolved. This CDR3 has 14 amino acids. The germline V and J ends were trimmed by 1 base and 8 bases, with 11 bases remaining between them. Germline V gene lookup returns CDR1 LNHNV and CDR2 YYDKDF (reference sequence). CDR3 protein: CATSRGREVEKLFF. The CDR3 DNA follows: TGTGCCACCAGCAGAGGGAGGGAGGTGGAAAAACTGTTTTTT.

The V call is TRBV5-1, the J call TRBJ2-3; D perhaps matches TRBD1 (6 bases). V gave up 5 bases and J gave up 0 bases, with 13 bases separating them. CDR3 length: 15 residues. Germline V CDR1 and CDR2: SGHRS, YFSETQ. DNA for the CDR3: TGCGCCAGCAGGAGAGATACAGGGAGCACAGATACGCAGTATTTT. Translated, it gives CASRRDTGSTDTQYF.

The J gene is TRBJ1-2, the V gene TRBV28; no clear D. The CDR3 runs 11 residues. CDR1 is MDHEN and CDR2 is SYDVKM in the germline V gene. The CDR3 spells CGPIANYGYTF. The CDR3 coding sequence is TGTGGCCCTATAGCTAACTATGGCTACACCTTC.

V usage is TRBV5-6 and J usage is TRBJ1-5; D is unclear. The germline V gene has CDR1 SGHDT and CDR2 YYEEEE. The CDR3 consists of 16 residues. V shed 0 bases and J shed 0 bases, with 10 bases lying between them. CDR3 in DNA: TGTGCCAGCAGCTTGGCCAAGGGATATAGCAATCAGCCCCAGCATTTT. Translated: CASSLAKGYSNQPQHF.

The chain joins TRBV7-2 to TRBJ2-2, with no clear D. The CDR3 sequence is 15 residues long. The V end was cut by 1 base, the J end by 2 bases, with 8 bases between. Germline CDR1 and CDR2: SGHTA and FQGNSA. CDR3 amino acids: CASSLGLHNTGELFF. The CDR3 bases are TGTGCCAGCAGCTTAGGACTCCACAACACCGGGGAGCTGTTTTTT.

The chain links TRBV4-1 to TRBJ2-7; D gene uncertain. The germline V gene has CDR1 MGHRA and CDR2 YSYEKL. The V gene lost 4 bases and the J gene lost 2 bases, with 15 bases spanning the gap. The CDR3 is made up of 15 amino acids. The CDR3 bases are TGCGCCAGCAGCCCCCTCGTTCGGAAACCCTACGAGCAGTACTTC. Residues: CASSPLVRKPYEQYF.

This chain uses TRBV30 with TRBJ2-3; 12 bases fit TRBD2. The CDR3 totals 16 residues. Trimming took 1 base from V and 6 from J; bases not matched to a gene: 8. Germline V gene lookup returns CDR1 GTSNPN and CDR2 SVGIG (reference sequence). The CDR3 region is CAWSALTSGRSDTQYF. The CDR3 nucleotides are TGTGCCTGGAGTGCCCTGACTAGCGGGAGATCGGATACGCAGTATTTT.

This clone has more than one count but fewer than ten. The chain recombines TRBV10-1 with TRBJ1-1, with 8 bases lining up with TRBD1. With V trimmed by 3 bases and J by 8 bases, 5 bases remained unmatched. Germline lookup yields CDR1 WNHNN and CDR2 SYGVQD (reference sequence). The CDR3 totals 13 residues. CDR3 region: CASSEGQGREAFF. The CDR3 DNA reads TGCGCCAGCAGTGAAGGACAGGGAAGGGAAGCTTTCTTT.

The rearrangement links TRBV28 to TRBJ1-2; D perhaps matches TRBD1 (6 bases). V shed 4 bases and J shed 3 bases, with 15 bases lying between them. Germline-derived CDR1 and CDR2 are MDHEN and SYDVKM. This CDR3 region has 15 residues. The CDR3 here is CASSYHGGLDYGYTF. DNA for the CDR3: TGTGCCAGCAGTTACCATGGGGGGCTGGACTATGGCTACACCTTC.

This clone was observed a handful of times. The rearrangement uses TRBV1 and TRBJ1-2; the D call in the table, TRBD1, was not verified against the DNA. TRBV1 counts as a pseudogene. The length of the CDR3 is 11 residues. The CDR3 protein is CTWGQGYGYTF. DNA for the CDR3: TGCACCTGGGGACAGGGCTATGGCTACACCTTC.

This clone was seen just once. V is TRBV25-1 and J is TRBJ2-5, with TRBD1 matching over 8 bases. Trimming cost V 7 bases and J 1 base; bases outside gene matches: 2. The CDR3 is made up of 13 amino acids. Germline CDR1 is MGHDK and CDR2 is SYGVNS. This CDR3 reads CASNRGIQETQYF. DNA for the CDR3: TGTGCCAGCAACAGGGGGATCCAAGAGACCCAGTACTTC.

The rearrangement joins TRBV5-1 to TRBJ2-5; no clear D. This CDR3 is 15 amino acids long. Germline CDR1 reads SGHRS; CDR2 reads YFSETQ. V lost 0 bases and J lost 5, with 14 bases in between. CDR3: CASSLAVWQAETQYF. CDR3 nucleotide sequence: TGCGCCAGCAGCTTGGCCGTTTGGCAGGCGGAGACCCAGTACTTC.

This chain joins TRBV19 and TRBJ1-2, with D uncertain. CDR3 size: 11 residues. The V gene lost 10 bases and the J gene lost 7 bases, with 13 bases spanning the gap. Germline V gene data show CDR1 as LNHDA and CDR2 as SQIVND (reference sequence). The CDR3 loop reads CATQGRGGYTF. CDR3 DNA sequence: TGTGCCACCCAAGGGAGAGGTGGCTACACCTTC.

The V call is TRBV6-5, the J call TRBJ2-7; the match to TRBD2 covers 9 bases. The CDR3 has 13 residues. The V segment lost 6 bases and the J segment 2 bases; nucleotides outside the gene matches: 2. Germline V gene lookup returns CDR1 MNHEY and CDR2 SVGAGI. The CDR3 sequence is CASRPSGTYEQYF. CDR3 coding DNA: TGTGCCAGCAGGCCTAGCGGGACCTACGAGCAGTACTTC.

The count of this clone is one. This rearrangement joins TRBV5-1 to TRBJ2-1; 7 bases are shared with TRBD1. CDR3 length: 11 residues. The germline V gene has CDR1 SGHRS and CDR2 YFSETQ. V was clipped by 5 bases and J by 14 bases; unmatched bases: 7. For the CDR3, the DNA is TGCGCCAGCAGTTACCGGGACAGTAAGTTCTTC. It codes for CASSYRDSKFF. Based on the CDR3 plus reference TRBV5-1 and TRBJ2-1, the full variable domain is KAGVTQTPRYLIKTRGQQVTLSCSPISGHRSVSWYQQTPGQGLQFLFEYFSETQRNKGNFPGRFSGRQFSNSRSEMNVSTLELGDSALYLCASSYRDSKFFGPGTRLTVL.

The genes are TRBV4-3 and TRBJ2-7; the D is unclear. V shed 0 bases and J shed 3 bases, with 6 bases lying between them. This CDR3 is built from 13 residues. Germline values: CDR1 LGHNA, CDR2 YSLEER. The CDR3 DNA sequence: TGCGCCAGCAGCCAAGAATTGGGCTACGAGCAGTACTTC. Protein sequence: CASSQELGYEQYF.

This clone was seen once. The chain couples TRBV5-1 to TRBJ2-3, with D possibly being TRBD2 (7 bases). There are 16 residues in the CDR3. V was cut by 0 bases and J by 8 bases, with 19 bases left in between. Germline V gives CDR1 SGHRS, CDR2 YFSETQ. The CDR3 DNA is TGCGCCAGCAGCTTGGCCGGTACAGGGACGGGAGGTACGCAGTATTTT. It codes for CASSLAGTGTGGTQYF.

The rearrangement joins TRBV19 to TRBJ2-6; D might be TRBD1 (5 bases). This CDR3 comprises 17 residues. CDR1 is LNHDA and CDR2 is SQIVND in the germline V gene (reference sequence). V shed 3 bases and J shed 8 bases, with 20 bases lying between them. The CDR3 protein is CASSMTVRALGTNVLTF. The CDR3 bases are TGTGCCAGTAGTATGACAGTACGAGCTCTGGGGACCAACGTCCTGACTTTC.

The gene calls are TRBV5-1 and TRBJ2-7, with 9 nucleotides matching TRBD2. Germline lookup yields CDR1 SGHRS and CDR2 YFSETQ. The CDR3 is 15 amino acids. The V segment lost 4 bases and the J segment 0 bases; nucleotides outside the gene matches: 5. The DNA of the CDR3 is TGCGCCAGCAGCCACGGACTAGCGAGCTCCTACGAGCAGTACTTC. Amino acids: CASSHGLASSYEQYF.

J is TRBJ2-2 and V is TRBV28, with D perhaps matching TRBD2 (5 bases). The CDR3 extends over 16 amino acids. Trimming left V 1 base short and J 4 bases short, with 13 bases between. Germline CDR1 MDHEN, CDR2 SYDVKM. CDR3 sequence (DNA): TGTGCCAGCAGTTTATTACCGTTAGCGAGCACCGGGGAGCTGTTTTTT. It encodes CASSLLPLASTGELFF.

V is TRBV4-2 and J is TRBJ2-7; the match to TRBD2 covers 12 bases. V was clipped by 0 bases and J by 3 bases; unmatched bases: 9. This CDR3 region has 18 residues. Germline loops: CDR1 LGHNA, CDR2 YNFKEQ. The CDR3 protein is CASSQDPPSGRGDYEQYF. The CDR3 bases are TGTGCCAGCAGCCAAGATCCCCCTAGCGGGAGGGGGGACTACGAGCAGTACTTC.

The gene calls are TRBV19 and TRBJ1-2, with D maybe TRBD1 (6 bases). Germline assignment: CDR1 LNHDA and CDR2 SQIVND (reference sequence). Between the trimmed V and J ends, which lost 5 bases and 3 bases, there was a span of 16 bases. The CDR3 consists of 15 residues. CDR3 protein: CASSETGFRHYGYTF. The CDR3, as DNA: TGTGCCAGTAGTGAAACAGGGTTCCGTCACTATGGCTACACCTTC.

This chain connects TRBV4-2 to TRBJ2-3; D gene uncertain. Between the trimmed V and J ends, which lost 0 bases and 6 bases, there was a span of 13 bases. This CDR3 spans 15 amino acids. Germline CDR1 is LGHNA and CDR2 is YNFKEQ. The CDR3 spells CASSQESRSRDTQYF. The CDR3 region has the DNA TGTGCCAGCAGCCAAGAATCCCGCAGTCGGGATACGCAGTATTTT.

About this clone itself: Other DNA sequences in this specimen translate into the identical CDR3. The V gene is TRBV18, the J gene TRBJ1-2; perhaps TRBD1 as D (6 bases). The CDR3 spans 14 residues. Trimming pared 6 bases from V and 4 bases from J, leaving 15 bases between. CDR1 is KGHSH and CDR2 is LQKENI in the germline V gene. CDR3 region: CASSPGRGSYGYTF. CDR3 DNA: TGTGCCAGCTCCCCAGGGAGGGGGTCCTATGGCTACACCTTC.

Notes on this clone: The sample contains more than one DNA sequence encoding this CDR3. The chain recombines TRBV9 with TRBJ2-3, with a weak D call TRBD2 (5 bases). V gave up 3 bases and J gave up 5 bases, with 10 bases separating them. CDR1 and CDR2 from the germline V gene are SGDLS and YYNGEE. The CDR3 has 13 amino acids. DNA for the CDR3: TGTGCCAGCAGCGCCGGACTCGAAGATACGCAGTATTTT. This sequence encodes CASSAGLEDTQYF.

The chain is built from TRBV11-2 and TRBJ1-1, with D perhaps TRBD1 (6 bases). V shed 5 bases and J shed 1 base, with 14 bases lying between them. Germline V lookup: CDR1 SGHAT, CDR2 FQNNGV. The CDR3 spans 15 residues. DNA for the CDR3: TGTGCCAGCAGCAAACTGACAGGAGCGAACACTGAAGCTTTCTTT. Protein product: CASSKLTGANTEAFF.